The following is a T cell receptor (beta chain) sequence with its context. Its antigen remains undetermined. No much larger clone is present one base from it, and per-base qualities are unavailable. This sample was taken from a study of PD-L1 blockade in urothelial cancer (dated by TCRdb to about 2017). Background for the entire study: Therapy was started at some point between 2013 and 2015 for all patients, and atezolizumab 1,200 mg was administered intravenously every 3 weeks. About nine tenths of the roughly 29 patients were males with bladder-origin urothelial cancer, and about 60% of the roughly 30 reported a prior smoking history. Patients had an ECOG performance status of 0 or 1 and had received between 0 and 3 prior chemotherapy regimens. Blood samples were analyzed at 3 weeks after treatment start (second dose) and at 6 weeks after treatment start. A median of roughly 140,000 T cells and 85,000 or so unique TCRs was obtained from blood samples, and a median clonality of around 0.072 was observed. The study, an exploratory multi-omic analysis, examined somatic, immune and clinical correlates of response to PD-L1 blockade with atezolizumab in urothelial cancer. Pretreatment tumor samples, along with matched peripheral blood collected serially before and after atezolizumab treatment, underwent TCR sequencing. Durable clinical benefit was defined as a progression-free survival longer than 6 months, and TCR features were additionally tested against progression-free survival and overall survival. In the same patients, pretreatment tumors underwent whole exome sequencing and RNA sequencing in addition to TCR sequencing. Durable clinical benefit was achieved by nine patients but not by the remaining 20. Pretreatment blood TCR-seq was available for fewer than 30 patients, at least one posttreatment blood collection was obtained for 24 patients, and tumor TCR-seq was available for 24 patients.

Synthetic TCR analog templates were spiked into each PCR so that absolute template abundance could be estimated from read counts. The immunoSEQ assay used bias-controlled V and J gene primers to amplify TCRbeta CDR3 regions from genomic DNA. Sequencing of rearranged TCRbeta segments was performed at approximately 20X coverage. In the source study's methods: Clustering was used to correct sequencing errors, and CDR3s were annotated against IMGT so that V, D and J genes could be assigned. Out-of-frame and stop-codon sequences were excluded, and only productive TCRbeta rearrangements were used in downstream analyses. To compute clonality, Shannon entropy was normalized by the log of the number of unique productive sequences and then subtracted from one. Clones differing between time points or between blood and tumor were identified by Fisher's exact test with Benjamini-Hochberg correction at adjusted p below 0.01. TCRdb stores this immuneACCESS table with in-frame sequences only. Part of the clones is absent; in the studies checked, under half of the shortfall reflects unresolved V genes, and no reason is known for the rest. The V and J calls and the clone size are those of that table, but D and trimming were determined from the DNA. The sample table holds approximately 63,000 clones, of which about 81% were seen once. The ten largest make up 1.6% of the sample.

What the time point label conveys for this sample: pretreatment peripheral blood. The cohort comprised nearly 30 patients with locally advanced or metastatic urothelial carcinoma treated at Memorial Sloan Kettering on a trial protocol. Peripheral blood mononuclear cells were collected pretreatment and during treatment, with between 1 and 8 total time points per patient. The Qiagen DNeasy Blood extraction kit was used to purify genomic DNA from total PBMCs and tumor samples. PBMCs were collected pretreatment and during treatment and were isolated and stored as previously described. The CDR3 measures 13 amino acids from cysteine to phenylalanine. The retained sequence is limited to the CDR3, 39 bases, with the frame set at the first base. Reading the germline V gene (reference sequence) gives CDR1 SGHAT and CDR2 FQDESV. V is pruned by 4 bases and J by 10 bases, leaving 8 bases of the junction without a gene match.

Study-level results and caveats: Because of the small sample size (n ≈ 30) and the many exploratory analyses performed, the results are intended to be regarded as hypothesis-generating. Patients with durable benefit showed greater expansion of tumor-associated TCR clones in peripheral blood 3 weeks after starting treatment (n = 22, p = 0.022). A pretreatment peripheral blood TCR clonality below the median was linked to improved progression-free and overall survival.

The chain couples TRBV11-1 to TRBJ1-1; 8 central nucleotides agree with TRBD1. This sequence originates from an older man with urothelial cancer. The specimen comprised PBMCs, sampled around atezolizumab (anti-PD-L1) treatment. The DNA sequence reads TGTGCCAGCAGCTACAGAAAAGACAGGGGAGCTTTCTTT. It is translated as CASSYRKDRGAFF.